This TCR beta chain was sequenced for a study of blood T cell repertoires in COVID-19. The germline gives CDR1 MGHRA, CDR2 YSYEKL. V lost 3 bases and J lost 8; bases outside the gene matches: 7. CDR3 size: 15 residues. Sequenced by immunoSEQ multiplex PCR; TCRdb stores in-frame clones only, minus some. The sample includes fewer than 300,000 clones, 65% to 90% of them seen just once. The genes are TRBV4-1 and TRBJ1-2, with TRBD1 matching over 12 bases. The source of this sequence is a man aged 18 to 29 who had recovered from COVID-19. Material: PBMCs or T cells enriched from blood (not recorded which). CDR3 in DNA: TGCGCCAGCAGCCAGCCGGGACAGGGGGCGTGGGGCTACACCTTC. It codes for CASSQPGQGAWGYTF.